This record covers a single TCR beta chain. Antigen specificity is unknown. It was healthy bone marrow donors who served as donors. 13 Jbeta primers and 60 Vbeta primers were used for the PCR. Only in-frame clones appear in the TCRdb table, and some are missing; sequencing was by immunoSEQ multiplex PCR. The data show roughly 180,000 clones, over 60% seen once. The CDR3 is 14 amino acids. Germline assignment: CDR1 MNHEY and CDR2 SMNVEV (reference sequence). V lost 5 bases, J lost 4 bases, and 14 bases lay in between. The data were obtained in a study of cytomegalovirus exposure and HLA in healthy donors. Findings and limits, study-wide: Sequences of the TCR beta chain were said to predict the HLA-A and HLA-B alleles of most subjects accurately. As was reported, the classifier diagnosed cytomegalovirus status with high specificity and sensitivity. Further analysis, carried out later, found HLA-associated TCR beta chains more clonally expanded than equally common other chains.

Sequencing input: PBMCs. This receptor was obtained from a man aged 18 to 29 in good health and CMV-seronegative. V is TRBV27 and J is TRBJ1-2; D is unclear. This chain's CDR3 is CASSPNGISYGYTF. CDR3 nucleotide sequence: TGTGCCAGCAGTCCCAACGGGATAAGCTATGGCTACACCTTC.